The following is a T cell receptor (beta chain) sequence with its context. This sample was included in a study of blood T cell repertoires in COVID-19. Study context: The United States, Italy and Spain supplied acute and convalescent COVID-19 samples. PBMCs, B-cell-depleted T cells, or T cells provided the cDNA or gDNA that made up the material.

CDR1 is LGHNA, CDR2 YNFKEQ, per germline. The CDR3 covers 16 residues. The V segment lost 0 bases and the J segment 2 bases; nucleotides outside the gene matches: 5. In the authors' workflow: Amplification with reference gene primers provided the estimates of nucleated cell counts. TCRdb's copy holds only in-frame clones and misses some; the assay was immunoSEQ multiplex PCR. The V and J calls and clone size were taken over from that table, and D and trimming were inferred from the DNA. The data contain about 220,000 clones, 75% to 90% of them singletons. The source material was peripheral blood. This rearrangement joins TRBV4-2 to TRBJ2-3; TRBD2 matches 7 bases. This TCR was recovered from a human donor in a cohort sampled during active COVID-19. The CDR3 DNA sequence: TGTGCCAGCAGCCAAGATGGCGGGGGAATCACAGATACGCAGTATTTT. It yields the protein CASSQDGGGITDTQYF.